This T cell receptor (beta chain) came from a study of blood T cell repertoires in COVID-19. Study-level background: Donors in the United States, Italy and Spain gave samples during acute or convalescent COVID-19.

This table comes from immunoSEQ multiplex PCR, and its TCRdb copy is limited to in-frame clones, with some not included. Of 200,000 to 250,000 clones listed, about 80% were seen once; the top ten hold about 2.3%. This CDR3 region has 13 residues. Deletions cut 4 bases from V and 7 bases from J, with 12 bases between. The germline CDR1 and CDR2 sequences are SGHTA and FQGNSA. The clonotype was recovered from a woman aged 55-69 years with acute or convalescent COVID-19. The sample comprised peripheral blood. The rearrangement joins TRBV7-2 to TRBJ2-3; perhaps TRBD2 as D (6 bases). As DNA, the CDR3 is TGTGCCAGCAGCTGGGGGGTGGCGTATACGCAGTATTTT. It codes for CASSWGVAYTQYF. Full variable domain (remainder filled in from reference TRBV7-2 and TRBJ2-3): GAGVSQSPSNKVTEKGKDVELRCDPISGHTALYWYRQSLGQGLEFLIYFQGNSAPDKSGLPSDRFSAERTGGSVSTLTIQRTQQEDSAVYLCASSWGVAYTQYFGPGTRLTVL.